Each of the 25 T cell receptor beta chains below was sequenced from the same sample in a study of identical twins. Each CDR3 protein is one row after TCRdb ran MiXCR on the 5' RACE reads. The sample yields 250,000 or so distinct CDR3 sequences, approximately 8.3% seen once. The same data also contributed to another study, on yellow fever vaccine responses in identical twins.

Source material: CD8+ T cells sorted from blood. All receptors come from a woman younger than 35 in good health.

V is TRBV10-3 and J is TRBJ2-7; a possible D gene is TRBD2 (5 bases). The CDR3 extends over 13 amino acids. Trimming removed 4 bases from V and 3 bases from J, with 10 bases in between. In germline, CDR1 is ENHRY, CDR2 SYGVKD. The CDR3 DNA follows: TGTGCCATCAGTGGGACTGAAGTCTACGAGCAGTACTTC. It codes for CAISGTEVYEQYF.

There are a few counts of this clonotype. V is TRBV24-1 and J is TRBJ2-5; D unclear. The V end lost 3 bases, the J end lost 1 base, and 5 bases lay between the germline ends. The V gene's germline CDR1 is KGHDR and CDR2 SFDVKD. CDR3 length: 13 residues. The CDR3 region has the DNA TGTGCCACCAGTGATCCTTTCCAAGAGACCCAGTACTTC. Protein product: CATSDPFQETQYF.

This clonotype was detected many times. The V and J genes are TRBV6-5 and TRBJ2-1, with TRBD1 matching over 8 bases. The CDR3 runs 12 residues. V lost 4 bases, J lost 10 bases, and 3 bases stayed unmatched. CDR1 and CDR2 from the germline V gene are MNHEY and SVGAGI. CDR3 DNA: TGTGCCAGCAGTTCGACAGGGGAGGAGCAGTTCTTC. Its protein is CASSSTGEEQFF.

In this sample, this clonotype turned up a few times. This chain uses TRBV5-4 with TRBJ2-5, with D possibly matching TRBD1 (5 bases). Trimming stripped 0 bases from V and 5 bases from J, with 11 bases between. This CDR3 comprises 14 residues. Germline assignment: CDR1 SGHNT and CDR2 YYREEE (reference sequence). CDR3 region: CASSLGQNMETQYF. CDR3 DNA sequence: TGTGCCAGCAGCTTGGGACAGAATATGGAGACCCAGTACTTC.

The chain recombines TRBV11-2 with TRBJ2-1; possibly TRBD2 for D (6 bases). Per germline, CDR1 SGHAT and CDR2 FQNNGV. The CDR3 contains 15 residues. V was cut by 4 bases and J by 0 bases, with 10 bases left in between. This CDR3 is CASSWDWDSYNEQFF. The CDR3 DNA reads TGTGCCAGCAGCTGGGACTGGGACTCCTACAATGAGCAGTTCTTC.

CDR3 residues: CASSTQGSEGEQFF. In nucleotides, the CDR3 is TGTGCCAGCAGTACTCAGGGGTCGGAGGGTGAGCAGTTCTTC. The genes are TRBV12-3 or TRBV12-4 and TRBJ2-1; either TRBD1 or TRBD2 may fit D (6 bases each). This CDR3 spans 14 amino acids. The V and J ends lost 5 bases and 9 bases respectively, with 17 bases between them.

The V gene is TRBV6-1, the J gene TRBJ2-3, with D maybe TRBD2 (7 bases). The CDR3 covers 15 residues. Germline CDR1 is MNHNS and CDR2 is SASEGT. Trimming took 7 bases from V and 3 from J, leaving 17 bases between them. The CDR3 region has the DNA TGTGCCAGCACTCACGGGGGGCCCGAAACAGATACGCAGTATTTT. It encodes CASTHGGPETDTQYF.

This clonotype came up a few times. V and J are TRBV12-3 or TRBV12-4 and TRBJ1-1; TRBD1 might be the D (5 bases). The CDR3 spans 15 residues. V was cut by 4 bases and J by 12 bases, with 24 bases left in between. The CDR3 sequence is CASSSPRGRFSGSFF. CDR3 sequence (DNA): TGTGCCAGCAGTTCCCCCCGGGGACGGTTTAGTGGGTCTTTCTTT.

This clonotype has a count of ten or more. The rearrangement uses TRBV5-1 and TRBJ2-1; 12 bases agree with TRBD2. CDR1 is SGHRS and CDR2 is YFSETQ in the germline V gene. This CDR3 is built from 16 residues. Trimming removed 4 bases from V and 2 bases from J; junction bases left unmatched: 4. As DNA, the CDR3 is TGCGCCAGCAGCCCTAGCGGGAGGGGAGCCTACAATGAGCAGTTCTTC. Translation: CASSPSGRGAYNEQFF.

The genes are TRBV2 and TRBJ2-1; tentatively, D is TRBD2 (6 bases). Germline V gene data show CDR1 as SNHLY and CDR2 as FYNNEI. CDR3 size: 10 residues. Written as DNA, the CDR3 is TGTGTCATTGGAGGGAATGAGCAGTTCTTC. It encodes CVIGGNEQFF.

This clonotype was observed many times. The chain has TRBV29-1 and TRBJ2-2, with a tentative D call TRBD2 (5 bases). The V end was cut by 8 bases, the J end by 7 bases, with 20 bases between. The length of the CDR3 is 14 residues. The germline V gene has CDR1 SQVTM and CDR2 ANQGSEA. The CDR3 DNA follows: TGCAGCTCATACGGGGAAGACGGTCGCGGGGAGCTGTTTTTT. This gives the protein CSSYGEDGRGELFF.

This clonotype was detected many times. The chain joins TRBV6-2 or TRBV6-3 to TRBJ2-5, with 8 bases identical to TRBD2. With 4 bases clipped from V and 5 bases from J, the junction kept 9 bases outside the gene matches. CDR3 length: 15 amino acids. Germline V lookup: CDR1 MNHEY, CDR2 SVGEGT. In DNA, the CDR3 is TGTGCCAGCAGTTCACCGGGACTAGATTTGGAGACCCAGTACTTC. Protein sequence: CASSSPGLDLETQYF.

This clonotype came up a few times. This rearrangement joins TRBV6-5 to TRBJ2-1, with D tentatively TRBD1 (5 bases). CDR1 and CDR2 (germline): MNHEY, SVGAGI. This CDR3 has 13 residues. V was trimmed by 2 bases and J by 6 bases, leaving 8 bases between them. The CDR3 region has the DNA TGTGCCAGCAGTTACGGTAGGGGCAATGAGCAGTTCTTC. Encoded protein: CASSYGRGNEQFF.

The V gene is TRBV7-9, the J gene TRBJ2-7; 7 nucleotides align to TRBD1. J gave up 4 bases and V 4 bases, and 10 bases lay outside the gene matches. Germline V gene lookup returns CDR1 SEHNR and CDR2 FQNEAQ (reference sequence). There are 15 residues in the CDR3. The CDR3 DNA reads TGTGCCAGCAGCTCAGACAGGGCCCGCTATTACGAGCAGTACTTC. Translation: CASSSDRARYYEQYF.

This clonotype was recorded a few times. The chain carries TRBV7-2 and TRBJ2-3; tentatively, D is TRBD2 (7 bases). The V and J ends lost 2 bases and 6 bases respectively, with 18 bases between them. The CDR3 covers 16 residues. Germline V CDR1 and CDR2: SGHTA, FQGNSA. As DNA, the CDR3 is TGTGCCAGCAGCTTAAGCACAGGGAGGGTTTGGGATACGCAGTATTTT. Residues: CASSLSTGRVWDTQYF.

This clonotype was counted a few times. The chain couples TRBV7-9 to TRBJ1-2, with D unclear. The germline V gene has CDR1 SEHNR and CDR2 FQNEAQ (reference sequence). V dropped 1 base and J dropped 8 bases, with 11 bases sitting between them. This CDR3 has 13 amino acids. The chain's CDR3 is CASSLEPAGGYTF. The CDR3 region has the DNA TGTGCCAGCAGCTTAGAACCGGCAGGCGGCTACACCTTC.

This clonotype was counted at least ten times. V is TRBV29-1 and J is TRBJ1-2; TRBD1 might be the D (5 bases). Germline loops: CDR1 SQVTM, CDR2 ANQGSEA. The ends were cut back, 4 bases at V and 4 bases at J, with 22 bases in the middle. The CDR3 is 16 residues long. The CDR3 DNA sequence: TGCAGCGTTGCCGGGGACGGGGATCGTTACGGCTATGGCTACACCTTC. This codes for CSVAGDGDRYGYGYTF.

This sequence joins TRBV4-1 and TRBJ2-7, with D perhaps TRBD1 (5 bases). V was pared by 0 bases and J by 2 bases, with 14 bases between. This CDR3 spans 16 amino acids. Germline-derived CDR1 and CDR2 are MGHRA and YSYEKL. DNA of the CDR3: TGCGCCAGCAGCCAAGAAGGCACGGCAGGGACCTACGAGCAGTACTTC. As protein: CASSQEGTAGTYEQYF.

In this sample, this clonotype turned up many times. The V gene is TRBV7-9, the J gene TRBJ1-2; 8 nucleotides match TRBD1. This CDR3 has 13 amino acids. J lost 3 bases, V lost 4 bases, and 1 base had no gene match. The germline V gene has CDR1 SEHNR and CDR2 FQNEAQ (reference sequence). The CDR3 DNA reads as TGTGCCAGCAGCTCGGACAGGGACTATGGCTACACCTTC. It is translated as CASSSDRDYGYTF.

Many counts were recorded for this clonotype. The chain carries TRBV27 and TRBJ2-7, with TRBD1 as a possible D gene (7 bases). Germline assignment: CDR1 MNHEY and CDR2 SMNVEV (reference sequence). Between the trimmed V and J ends, which lost 7 bases and 2 bases, there was a span of 15 bases. The CDR3 runs to 14 residues. CDR3 amino acids: CASTRGTEPYEQYF. As DNA, the CDR3 is TGTGCCAGCACCCGGGGGACAGAACCCTACGAGCAGTACTTC.

This clonotype was recorded a few times. J is TRBJ2-7 and V is TRBV27; 7 nucleotides align to TRBD1. CDR1 is MNHEY and CDR2 is SMNVEV in the germline V gene (reference sequence). V was pared by 6 bases and J by 0 bases, with 8 bases of the junction left unmatched. There are 15 residues in the CDR3. The CDR3 nucleotides are TGTGCCAGCAGCTCACGGGGACAGAGCTCCTACGAGCAGTACTTC. Residues: CASSSRGQSSYEQYF.

This clonotype was detected ten times or more. The gene calls are TRBV4-1 and TRBJ2-3; no definite D call. The length of the CDR3 is 14 residues. The germline V gene has CDR1 MGHRA and CDR2 YSYEKL. The V end lost 5 bases, the J end lost 2 bases, and 11 bases lay between the germline ends. CDR3 coding DNA: TGCGCCAGCAGCACGGCCGATTACACAGATACGCAGTATTTT. Protein sequence: CASSTADYTDTQYF.

In DNA, the CDR3 is TGCAGTGCTAGCCGACTAGCGTCCTACGAGCAGTACTTC. Protein product: CSASRLASYEQYF. The V gene is TRBV20-1, the J gene TRBJ2-7; TRBD2 matches at 8 bases. The germline CDR1 and CDR2 sequences are DFQATT and SNEGSKA (reference sequence). V lost 3 bases and J lost 1; bases outside the gene matches: 2. The CDR3 runs to 13 residues.

This clonotype was observed at least ten times. The chain combines TRBV5-1 with TRBJ2-1, with D perhaps matching TRBD1 (7 bases). V shed 4 bases and J shed 5 bases, with 10 bases lying between them. Germline V gene lookup returns CDR1 SGHRS and CDR2 YFSETQ. CDR3 length: 13 residues. CDR3 sequence: CASSAGQNNEQFF. CDR3 in DNA: TGCGCCAGCAGCGCGGGACAGAACAATGAGCAGTTCTTC.

This clonotype has more than one count but fewer than ten. The chain has TRBV7-9 and TRBJ2-3, with a weak D call TRBD2 (5 bases). The ends were cut back, 8 bases at V and 1 base at J, with 10 bases in the middle. Germline V CDR1 and CDR2: SEHNR, FQNEAQ (reference sequence). This CDR3 is 13 amino acids long. CDR3 sequence reads: CASEGGGTDTQYF. The DNA of the CDR3 is TGTGCCAGCGAGGGCGGAGGCACAGATACGCAGTATTTT. Combining the CDR3 with reference TRBV7-9 and TRBJ2-3 gives the whole variable domain DTGVSQNPRHKITKRGQNVTFRCDPISEHNRLYWYRQTLGQGPEFLTYFQNEAQLEKSRLLSDRFSAERPKGSFSTLEIQRTEQGDSAMYLCASEGGGTDTQYFGPGTRLTVL.